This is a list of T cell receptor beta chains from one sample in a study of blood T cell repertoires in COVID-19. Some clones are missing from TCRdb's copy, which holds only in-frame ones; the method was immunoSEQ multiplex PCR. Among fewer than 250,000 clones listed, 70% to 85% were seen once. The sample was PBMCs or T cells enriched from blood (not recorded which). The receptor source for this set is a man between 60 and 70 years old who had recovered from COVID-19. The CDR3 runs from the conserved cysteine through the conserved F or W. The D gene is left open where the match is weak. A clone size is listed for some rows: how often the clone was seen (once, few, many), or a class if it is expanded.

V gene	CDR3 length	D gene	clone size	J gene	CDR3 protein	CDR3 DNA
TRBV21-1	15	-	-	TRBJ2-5	CASSISGGAGETQYF	TGTGCCAGCAGCATTAGCGGGGGGGCAGGGGAGACCCAGTACTTC
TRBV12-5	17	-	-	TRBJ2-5	CASGLFPGGTGRWTQYF	TGTGCTAGTGGTTTGTTCCCGGGGGGGACAGGGAGATGGACCCAGTACTTC
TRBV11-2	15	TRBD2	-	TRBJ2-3	CASSFLAGSTDTQYF	TGTGCCAGCAGCTTCCTAGCGGGGAGCACAGATACGCAGTATTTT
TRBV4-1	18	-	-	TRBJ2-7	CASSQGGVVGGPTYEQYF	TGCGCCAGCAGCCAAGGGGGGGTCGTAGGGGGCCCAACCTACGAGCAGTACTTC
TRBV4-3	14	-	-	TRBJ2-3	CASSQGRGTGTQYF	TGCGCCAGCAGCCAAGGGCGGGGAACGGGTACGCAGTATTTT
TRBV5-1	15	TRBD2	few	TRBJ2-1	CASSVTSGVNNEQFF	TGCGCCAGCAGCGTCACTAGCGGGGTTAACAATGAGCAGTTCTTC
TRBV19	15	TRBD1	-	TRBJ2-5	CASSRSGTGQETQYF	TGTGCCAGTAGTCGCTCCGGGACAGGGCAAGAGACCCAGTACTTC
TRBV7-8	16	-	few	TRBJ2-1	CASSLTAGVFGNEQFF	TGTGCCAGCAGCTTAACAGCAGGGGTTTTCGGCAATGAGCAGTTCTTC
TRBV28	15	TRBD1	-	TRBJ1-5	CASRLGQASNQPQHF	TGTGCCAGCAGGTTAGGACAGGCCAGCAATCAGCCCCAGCATTTT
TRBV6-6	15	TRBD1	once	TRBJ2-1	CASSYRDSSYNEQFF	TGTGCCAGCAGTTACCGGGACAGCTCCTACAATGAGCAGTTCTTC
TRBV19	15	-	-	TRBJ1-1	CASSSQSGGNTEAFF	TGTGCCAGTAGTTCCCAATCGGGGGGGAACACTGAAGCTTTCTTT
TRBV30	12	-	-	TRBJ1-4	CAWSDPGEKLFF	TGTGCCTGGAGTGATCCCGGGGAAAAACTGTTTTTT
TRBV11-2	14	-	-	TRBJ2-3	CASSFDRGTDTQYF	TGTGCCAGCAGCTTCGACAGAGGCACAGATACGCAGTATTTT
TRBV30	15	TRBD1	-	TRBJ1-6	CAWRDGTGENSPLHF	TGTGCCTGGAGGGACGGGACAGGGGAAAATTCACCCCTCCACTTT
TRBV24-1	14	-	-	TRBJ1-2	CATSDLHGRAGYTF	TGTGCCACCAGTGATTTGCATGGCAGGGCTGGCTACACCTTC
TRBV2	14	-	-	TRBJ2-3	CASSETEFTDTQYF	TGTGCCAGCAGTGAGACAGAGTTCACAGATACGCAGTATTTT
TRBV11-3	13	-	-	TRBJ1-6	CASSLDSNSPLHF	TGTGCCAGCAGCTTGGACAGTAATTCACCCCTCCACTTT
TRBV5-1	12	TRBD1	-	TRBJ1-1	CASSSGQARAFF	TGCGCCAGCAGCTCCGGACAGGCGAGAGCTTTCTTT
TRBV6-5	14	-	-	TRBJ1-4	CASGTDRRNEKLFF	TGTGCCAGCGGAACCGACAGACGAAATGAAAAACTGTTTTTT
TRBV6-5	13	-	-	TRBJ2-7	CASRADRAVEQYF	TGTGCCAGCAGGGCCGACCGAGCGGTGGAGCAGTACTTC
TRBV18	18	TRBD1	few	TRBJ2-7	CASSPSPGTGFGSYEQYF	TGTGCCAGCTCACCAAGTCCCGGGACAGGGTTTGGCTCCTACGAGCAGTACTTC
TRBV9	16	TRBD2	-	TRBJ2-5	CASSVEAAGGQETQYF	TGTGCCAGCAGCGTAGAAGCAGCGGGGGGCCAAGAGACCCAGTACTTC
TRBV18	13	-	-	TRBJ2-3	CASSGYREDTQYF	TGTGCCAGCTCAGGGTACAGGGAAGATACGCAGTATTTT
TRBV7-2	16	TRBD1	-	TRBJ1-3	CASSLAGQPSGNTIYF	TGTGCCAGCAGCTTAGCGGGACAGCCATCTGGAAACACCATATATTTT
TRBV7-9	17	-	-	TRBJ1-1	CASSFPPTQRGNTEAFF	TGTGCCAGCAGCTTCCCTCCGACACAGCGGGGGAACACTGAAGCTTTCTTT
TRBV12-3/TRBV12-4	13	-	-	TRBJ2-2	CASTFDRTGELFF	TGTGCCAGCACCTTCGACAGGACCGGGGAGCTGTTTTTT
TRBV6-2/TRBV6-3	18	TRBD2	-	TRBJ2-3	CASSSRLAGGKGTDTQYF	TGTGCCAGCAGTTCTCGACTAGCGGGGGGCAAGGGCACAGATACGCAGTATTTT
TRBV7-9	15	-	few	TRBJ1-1	CASSQSQGITAEAFF	TGTGCCAGCAGCCAATCCCAGGGGATTACGGCTGAAGCTTTCTTT
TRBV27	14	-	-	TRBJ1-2	CASRSGQYSYGYTF	TGTGCCAGCAGATCCGGACAGTACAGCTATGGCTACACCTTC
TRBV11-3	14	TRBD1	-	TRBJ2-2	CASSPGTGTGELFF	TGTGCCAGCAGCCCGGGGACAGGAACCGGGGAGCTGTTTTTT
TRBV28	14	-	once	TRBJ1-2	CASSLRAVNYGYTF	TGTGCCAGCAGTTTGAGGGCGGTGAACTATGGCTACACCTTC
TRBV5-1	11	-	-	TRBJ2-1	CASSPENEQFF	TGCGCCAGCAGCCCCGAGAATGAGCAGTTCTTC
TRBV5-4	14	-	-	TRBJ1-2	CASSREQGLGGYTF	TGTGCCAGCAGCAGAGAACAGGGTCTGGGTGGCTACACCTTC
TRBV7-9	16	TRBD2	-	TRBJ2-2	CASSAGTSGVTGELFF	TGTGCCAGCAGCGCCGGGACTAGCGGGGTCACCGGGGAGCTGTTTTTT
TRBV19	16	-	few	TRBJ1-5	CASRRGGGDSNQPQHF	TGTGCCAGTAGAAGGGGTGGCGGAGATAGCAATCAGCCCCAGCATTTT
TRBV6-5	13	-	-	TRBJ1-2	CASRSAVNYGYTF	TGTGCCAGCAGGTCCGCAGTTAACTATGGCTACACCTTC
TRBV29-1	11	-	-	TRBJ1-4	CSVADSEKLFF	TGCAGCGTTGCTGACAGTGAAAAACTGTTTTTT
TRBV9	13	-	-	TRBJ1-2	CASSVDVGYGYTF	TGTGCCAGCAGCGTAGACGTCGGCTATGGCTACACCTTC
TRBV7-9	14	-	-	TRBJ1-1	CASSTSLRDTEAFF	TGTGCCAGCAGCACCTCCCTACGGGACACTGAAGCTTTCTTT
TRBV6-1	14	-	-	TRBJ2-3	CASSEAPFTDTQYF	TGTGCCAGCAGTGAGGCCCCTTTCACAGATACGCAGTATTTT
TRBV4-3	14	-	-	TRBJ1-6	CASSQARANSPLHF	TGCGCCAGCAGCCAAGCCAGGGCGAATTCACCCCTCCACTTT
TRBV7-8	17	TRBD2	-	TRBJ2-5	CASSERGGPTGRETQYF	TGTGCCAGCAGCGAGCGGGGGGGTCCCACGGGGCGAGAGACCCAGTACTTC
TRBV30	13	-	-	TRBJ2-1	CAWEAEGPNEQFF	TGTGCCTGGGAGGCAGAGGGTCCAAATGAGCAGTTCTTC
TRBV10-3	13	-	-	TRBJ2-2	CAISVGDTGELFF	TGTGCCATCAGTGTAGGAGACACCGGGGAGCTGTTTTTT
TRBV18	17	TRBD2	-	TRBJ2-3	CASSPRGLAGTTDTQYF	TGTGCCAGCTCACCACGGGGACTAGCGGGGACGACAGATACGCAGTATTTT
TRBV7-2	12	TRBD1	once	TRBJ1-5	CANDRAHQPQHF	TGTGCCAATGACAGGGCGCATCAGCCCCAGCATTTT
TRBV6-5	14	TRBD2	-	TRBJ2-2	CASVGTSGTGELFF	TGTGCCAGCGTCGGGACTAGCGGCACCGGGGAGCTGTTTTTT
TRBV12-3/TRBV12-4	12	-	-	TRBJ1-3	CASSPSGNTIYF	TGTGCCAGCAGCCCTTCTGGAAACACCATATATTTT
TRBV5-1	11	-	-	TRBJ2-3	CASSLGPTASF	TGCGCCAGCAGCTTGGGTCCGACTGCAAGTTTT
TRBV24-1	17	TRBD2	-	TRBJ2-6	CATSEGLASSGANVLTF	TGTGCCACCAGTGAGGGACTAGCGTCTTCTGGGGCCAACGTCCTGACTTTC